The rows below give T cell receptor beta chains drawn from one sample of a study of T cells after yellow fever vaccination. One entry per CDR3 protein results from TCRdb running MiXCR on the 5' RACE reads. In the table there are 300,000 to 350,000 distinct CDR3 sequences, about 8.3% of which are singletons. This specimen consisted of PBMCs, obtained about 49 days after the first yellow fever vaccination. All receptors come from a young man who received the YFV17D yellow fever vaccine. CDR3s include the opening cysteine and the closing phenylalanine or tryptophan. Fields, in order: D gene, clone size, J gene, V gene, CDR3 protein, CDR3 DNA. A D gene is named only where the DNA matches it firmly. Part of the rows lack a size; the others show once, few, many or a class for expanded clones.

>.|.|TRBJ1-2|TRBV11-2
CASSLRTLSSGYTF
TGTGCCAGCAGCCTGAGGACTTTGTCGTCGGGCTACACCTTC
>TRBD2|many|TRBJ2-1|TRBV11-2
CASASPERGLNEQFF
TGTGCCAGCGCTTCCCCCGAGCGGGGGCTTAATGAGCAGTTCTTC
>TRBD1|.|TRBJ1-5|TRBV5-1
CASSLGQQGVNQPQHF
TGCGCCAGCAGCTTGGGCCAGCAGGGGGTCAATCAGCCCCAGCATTTT
>TRBD1|many|TRBJ1-1|TRBV5-1
CASSTDREGENTEAFF
TGCGCCAGCAGCACGGACAGGGAAGGAGAGAACACTGAAGCTTTCTTT
>TRBD1|many|TRBJ2-5|TRBV7-9
CASSLQGVQETQYF
TGTGCCAGCAGCTTACAGGGGGTTCAAGAGACCCAGTACTTC
>.|few|TRBJ2-7|TRBV7-2
CASSSNAGGEQYF
TGTGCCAGCAGCTCCAACGCTGGGGGTGAGCAGTACTTC
>TRBD1|.|TRBJ2-7|TRBV12-3/TRBV12-4
CASTLTGSSYEQYF
TGTGCCAGCACCTTGACAGGGAGCTCCTACGAGCAGTACTTC
>.|many|TRBJ1-4|TRBV12-3/TRBV12-4
CASSYFGGEKLFF
TGTGCCAGCAGTTATTTTGGGGGTGAAAAACTGTTTTTT
>.|.|TRBJ1-1|TRBV18
CASSPRDPRLDTEAFF
TGTGCCAGCTCACCCCGGGACCCAAGGTTGGACACTGAAGCTTTCTTT
>.|many|TRBJ1-4|TRBV6-2/TRBV6-3
CASTPAVYRVRRGLFF
TGTGCCAGCACTCCCGCTGTATACCGGGTCCGCCGAGGACTGTTTTTT
>.|many|TRBJ2-2|TRBV7-8
CASSFNVQGTGELFF
TGTGCCAGCAGCTTTAACGTCCAGGGCACCGGGGAGCTGTTTTTT
>.|few|TRBJ2-5|TRBV5-1
CASSLAVRSGETQYF
TGCGCCAGCAGCTTGGCGGTTAGGTCCGGTGAGACCCAGTACTTC
>.|many|TRBJ1-2|TRBV13
CASSLPPPYGYTF
TGTGCCAGCAGCTTGCCCCCCCCGTATGGCTACACCTTC
>TRBD2|few|TRBJ2-1|TRBV7-7
CASSLRLAGGPNNEQFF
TGTGCTAGCAGCTTAAGGCTAGCGGGGGGGCCGAATAATGAGCAGTTCTTC
>TRBD1|few|TRBJ2-3|TRBV7-2
CASSLRQGAPADTQYF
TGTGCCAGCAGCCTAAGACAGGGGGCGCCGGCAGATACGCAGTATTTT
>.|.|TRBJ1-5|TRBV13
CASSLGGALNQPQHF
TGTGCCAGCAGCTTAGGCGGGGCCCTCAATCAGCCCCAGCATTTT
>.|.|TRBJ2-7|TRBV11-2
CASSSNWGGWQYF
TGTGCCAGCAGCTCCAACTGGGGCGGCTGGCAGTACTTC
>.|many|TRBJ1-1|TRBV12-3/TRBV12-4
CASNLVAYTEAFF
TGTGCCAGCAATTTGGTAGCATACACTGAAGCTTTCTTT
>.|.|TRBJ2-5|TRBV12-3/TRBV12-4
CASSLNWGETQYF
TGTGCCAGCAGTTTAAATTGGGGAGAGACCCAGTACTTC
>.|.|TRBJ2-7|TRBV5-1
CASTPDWTYEQYF
TGCGCCAGCACACCGGACTGGACCTACGAGCAGTACTTC
>.|.|TRBJ2-3|TRBV29-1
CSVEPGTSTDTQYF
TGCAGCGTTGAACCTGGGACTAGCACAGATACGCAGTATTTT
>TRBD1|few|TRBJ1-2|TRBV12-3/TRBV12-4
CASTYRLTGGGYGYTF
TGTGCCAGCACCTACCGGTTGACAGGGGGCGGCTATGGCTACACCTTC
>TRBD1|few|TRBJ2-1|TRBV5-1
CASSLGTAASGEQFF
TGCGCCAGCAGCTTAGGGACAGCAGCTTCCGGTGAGCAGTTCTTC
>TRBD2|few|TRBJ2-1|TRBV6-2/TRBV6-3
CASRHTTRGVFTSASSYNEQFF
TGTGCCAGCAGACATACAACCCGGGGCGTGTTCACTAGCGCTAGCTCCTACAATGAGCAGTTCTTC
>.|.|TRBJ1-5|TRBV6-2/TRBV6-3
CASSYSSGKGGNQPQHF
TGTGCCAGCAGTTACTCGAGCGGGAAGGGGGGCAATCAGCCCCAGCATTTT
>.|few|TRBJ1-4|TRBV28
CASSKFRGNEKLFF
TGTGCCAGCAGTAAATTTCGGGGTAATGAAAAACTGTTTTTT
>.|few|TRBJ2-2|TRBV20-1
CSASMGGPSGELFF
TGCAGTGCTAGTATGGGGGGGCCGTCCGGGGAGCTGTTTTTT
>.|many|TRBJ2-3|TRBV7-2
CASSLGGDVDTQYF
TGTGCCAGCAGCTTAGGGGGGGACGTGGATACGCAGTATTTT
>TRBD2|.|TRBJ2-3|TRBV9
CASSVGGGRGGGTQYF
TGTGCCAGCAGCGTAGGAGGAGGGAGGGGCGGAGGTACGCAGTATTTT
>.|.|TRBJ2-1|TRBV6-5
CASSWGRSGEQFF
TGTGCCAGCAGTTGGGGGCGGTCGGGTGAGCAGTTCTTC
>TRBD1|.|TRBJ2-1|TRBV5-1
CASSSGTVYNEQFF
TGCGCCAGCAGCTCCGGGACAGTATACAATGAGCAGTTCTTC
>TRBD2|.|TRBJ2-7|TRBV20-1
CSAKTSEAYEQYF
TGCAGTGCTAAAACTAGCGAGGCCTACGAGCAGTACTTC
>.|.|TRBJ1-5|TRBV5-1
CASSGDPNQPQHF
TGCGCCAGCAGCGGGGATCCTAATCAGCCCCAGCATTTT
>.|.|TRBJ1-4|TRBV20-1
CSAEQGRGTNEKLFF
TGCAGTGCAGAGCAGGGGAGGGGAACTAATGAAAAACTGTTTTTT
>.|few|TRBJ1-2|TRBV12-3/TRBV12-4
CASSNEPGVLYGYTF
TGTGCCAGCAGCAACGAACCAGGGGTCCTCTATGGCTACACCTTC
>.|few|TRBJ1-2|TRBV29-1
CSEDWTGLPRHVANYGYTF
TGCAGCGAGGACTGGACCGGGTTACCGAGACATGTAGCTAACTATGGCTACACCTTC
>.|few|TRBJ1-1|TRBV12-5
CASGLGTSNTEAFF
TGTGCTAGTGGTTTGGGTACCTCGAACACTGAAGCTTTCTTT
>TRBD2|.|TRBJ2-1|TRBV7-2
CASSLLAGSSSYNEQFF
TGTGCCAGCAGCCTACTAGCGGGGTCGAGCTCCTACAATGAGCAGTTCTTC
>.|few|TRBJ2-7|TRBV2
CASRGYEQYF
TGTGCCAGCCGGGGGTACGAGCAGTACTTC
>.|.|TRBJ1-1|TRBV6-5
CASQGMNTEAFF
TGTGCCAGCCAGGGGATGAACACTGAAGCTTTCTTT
>.|few|TRBJ2-2|TRBV12-3/TRBV12-4
CASRPTGTSNTGELFF
TGTGCCAGCAGGCCAACAGGGACTTCGAACACCGGGGAGCTGTTTTTT
>.|.|TRBJ1-4|TRBV29-1
CSVARGGEKLFF
TGCAGCGTCGCGAGGGGCGGCGAAAAACTGTTTTTT
>TRBD1|few|TRBJ2-2|TRBV19
CASWGQEYTGELFF
TGTGCCAGCTGGGGACAGGAATACACCGGGGAGCTGTTTTTT
>TRBD2|few|TRBJ2-1|TRBV11-1
CASSPKTSGGLQYNEQFF
TGTGCCAGCAGCCCCAAGACTAGCGGGGGGTTGCAATACAATGAGCAGTTCTTC
>TRBD1|many|TRBJ2-2|TRBV29-1
CSVGQGAGGELFF
TGCAGCGTAGGACAGGGGGCCGGCGGGGAGCTGTTTTTT
>.|.|TRBJ2-4|TRBV9
CASSPDAKNIQYF
TGTGCCAGCTCCCCGGACGCCAAAAACATTCAGTACTTC
>.|few|TRBJ2-1|TRBV12-3/TRBV12-4
CASSLRGSSNEQFF
TGTGCCAGCAGTTTACGGGGTAGTAGCAATGAGCAGTTCTTC
>.|.|TRBJ2-3|TRBV7-9
CASSWLLQGADTQYF
TGTGCCAGCAGCTGGCTGTTGCAGGGAGCAGATACGCAGTATTTT
>.|.|TRBJ1-1|TRBV10-3
CAISEGLGRGNTEAFF
TGTGCCATCAGTGAAGGTCTTGGCAGGGGGAACACTGAAGCTTTCTTT
>TRBD1|.|TRBJ1-1|TRBV5-1
CASSLTGGEGDTEAFF
TGCGCCAGCAGCTTAACAGGGGGTGAAGGGGACACTGAAGCTTTCTTT
>.|.|TRBJ1-2|TRBV12-3/TRBV12-4
CASRFNEGYTF
TGTGCCAGCAGGTTCAATGAGGGCTACACCTTC
>TRBD2|few|TRBJ2-1|TRBV12-3/TRBV12-4
CASSFREGNNNEQFF
TGTGCCAGCAGTTTTCGGGAGGGTAACAACAATGAGCAGTTCTTC